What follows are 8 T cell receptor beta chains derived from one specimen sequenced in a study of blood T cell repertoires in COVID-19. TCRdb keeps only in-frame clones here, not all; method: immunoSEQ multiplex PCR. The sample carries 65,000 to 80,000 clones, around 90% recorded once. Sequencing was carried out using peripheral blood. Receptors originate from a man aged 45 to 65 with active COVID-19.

CDR3 sequence (DNA): TGTGCAAGTCGCTTAGGTTTGGATGTGCGGGAGGGCCGCTCCTACAATGAGCAGTTCTTC. Protein product: CASRLGLDVREGRSYNEQFF. This chain connects TRBV12-2 to TRBJ2-1; the D call of TRBD2 is as the table states it, not checked on the DNA. TRBV12-2 is a pseudogene. The CDR3 is made up of 20 amino acids.

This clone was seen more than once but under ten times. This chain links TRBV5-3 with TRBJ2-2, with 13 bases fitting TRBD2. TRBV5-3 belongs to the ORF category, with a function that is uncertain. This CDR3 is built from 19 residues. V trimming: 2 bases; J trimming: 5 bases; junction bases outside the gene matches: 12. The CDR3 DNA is TGTGCCAGAAGCTTACTAGCGGGAGGGCCAAATCAACGGACCGGGGAGCTGTTTTTT. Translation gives CARSLLAGGPNQRTGELFF.

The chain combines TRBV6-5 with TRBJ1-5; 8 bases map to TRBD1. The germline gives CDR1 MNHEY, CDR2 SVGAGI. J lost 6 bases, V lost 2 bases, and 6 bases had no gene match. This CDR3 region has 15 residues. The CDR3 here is CASSYAGGASQPQHF. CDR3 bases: TGTGCCAGCAGTTACGCAGGGGGCGCGAGTCAGCCCCAGCATTTT.

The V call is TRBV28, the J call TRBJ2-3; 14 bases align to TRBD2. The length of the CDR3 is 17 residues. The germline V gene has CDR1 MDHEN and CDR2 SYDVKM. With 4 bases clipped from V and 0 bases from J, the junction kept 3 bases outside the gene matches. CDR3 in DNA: TGTGCCAGCAGTTGGGGACTAGCGGGGGTTAGCACAGATACGCAGTATTTT. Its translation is CASSWGLAGVSTDTQYF.

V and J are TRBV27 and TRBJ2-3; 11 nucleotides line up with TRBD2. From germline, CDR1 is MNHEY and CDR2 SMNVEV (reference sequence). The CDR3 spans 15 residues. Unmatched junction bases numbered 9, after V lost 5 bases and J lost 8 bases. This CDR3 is CASSPRLAGLLTQYF. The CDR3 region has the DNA TGTGCCAGCAGTCCTCGACTAGCGGGGTTACTTACGCAGTATTTT.

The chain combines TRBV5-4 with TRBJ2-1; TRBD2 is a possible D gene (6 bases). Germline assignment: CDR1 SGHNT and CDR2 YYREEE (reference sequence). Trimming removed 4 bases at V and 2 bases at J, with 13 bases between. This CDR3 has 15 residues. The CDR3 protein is CASSPGAGTYNEQFF. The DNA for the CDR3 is TGTGCCAGCAGCCCTGGGGCGGGGACCTACAATGAGCAGTTCTTC.

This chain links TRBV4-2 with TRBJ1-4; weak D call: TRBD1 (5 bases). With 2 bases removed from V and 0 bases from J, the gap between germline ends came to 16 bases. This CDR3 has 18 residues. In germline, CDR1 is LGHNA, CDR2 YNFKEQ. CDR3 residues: CASSQTKTRGATNEKLFF. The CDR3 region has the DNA TGTGCCAGCAGCCAAACCAAGACCCGGGGGGCAACTAATGAAAAACTGTTTTTT.

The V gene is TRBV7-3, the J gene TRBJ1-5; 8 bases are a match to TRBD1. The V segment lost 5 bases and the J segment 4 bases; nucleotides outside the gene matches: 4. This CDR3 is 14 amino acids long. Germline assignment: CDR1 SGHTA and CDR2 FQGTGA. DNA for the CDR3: TGTGCCAGCAGCGTGGACAGGGCAAATCAGCCCCAGCATTTT. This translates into CASSVDRANQPQHF.